A single T cell receptor beta chain is shown here with its context. The data derive from a study of blood T cell repertoires in COVID-19. At the level of the study: Sources were T cells, B-cell-depleted T cells, or PBMCs; the material itself was cDNA or gDNA.

The data were produced by immunoSEQ multiplex PCR, yet TCRdb's version contains in-frame clones alone and is incomplete. The sample gives fewer than 250,000 clones, 92% of which show up once; around 1.2% is in the top ten. Material: peripheral blood. The receptor's source is a man aged 25-45 years with acute or convalescent COVID-19.

The CDR3 region has the DNA TGTGCCAGCAGTGATATCTTATCCGGGGGGTACGAGCAGTACTTC. It yields the protein CASSDILSGGYEQYF. The chain employs TRBV2 and TRBJ2-7; 7 bases map to TRBD2. The V gene end was trimmed by 3 bases and the J gene end by 4 bases; junction bases not matched to a gene: 9. There are 15 residues in the CDR3. Looked up from germline, CDR1 is SNHLY and CDR2 is FYNNEI.